This T cell receptor beta chain comes out of a study of T-cell reconstitution after alpha-beta-depleted transplantation in children. A note on this clonotype: The target antigen is unknown.

The study's findings and limits: At around two months after transplant, the alpha-beta T cells were reportedly derived from several hundred expanded clones that came from non-depleted graft cells.

TCRbeta library construction was performed incorporating unique molecular identifiers. MiXCR, applied by TCRdb to the PCR reads, yields one record per CDR3 protein. The repertoire holds almost 600,000 distinct CDR3 sequences, roughly a quarter seen once, with just over 35% in the top ten. V was clipped by 0 bases and J by 7 bases; unmatched bases: 8. The CDR3 covers 15 residues. From germline, CDR1 is DFQATT and CDR2 SNEGSKA (reference sequence). The chain has TRBV20-1 and TRBJ2-1; TRBD2 aligns across 8 bases. The specimen was PBMCs, collected before TCRalphabeta/CD19-depleted stem cell transplant. The TCR sequence derives from a boy under two years old with Wiskott-Aldrich syndrome, due to receive a stem cell transplant. CDR3 in DNA: TGCAGTGCTAGAGATGCCGGGAGGGCCCGGAATGAGCAGTTCTTC. It is translated as CSARDAGRARNEQFF.